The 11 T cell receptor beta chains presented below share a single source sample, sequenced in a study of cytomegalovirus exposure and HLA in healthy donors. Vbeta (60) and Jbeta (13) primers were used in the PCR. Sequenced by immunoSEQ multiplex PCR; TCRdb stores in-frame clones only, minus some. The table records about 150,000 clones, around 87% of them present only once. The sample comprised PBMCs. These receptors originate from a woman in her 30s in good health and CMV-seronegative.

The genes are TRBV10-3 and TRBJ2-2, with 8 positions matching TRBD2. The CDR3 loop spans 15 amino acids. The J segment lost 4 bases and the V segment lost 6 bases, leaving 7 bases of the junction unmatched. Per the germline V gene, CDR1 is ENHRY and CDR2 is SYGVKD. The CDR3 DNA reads TGTGCCATCAGACAGAGCGGGAGTAGCACCGGGGAGCTGTTTTTT. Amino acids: CAIRQSGSSTGELFF.

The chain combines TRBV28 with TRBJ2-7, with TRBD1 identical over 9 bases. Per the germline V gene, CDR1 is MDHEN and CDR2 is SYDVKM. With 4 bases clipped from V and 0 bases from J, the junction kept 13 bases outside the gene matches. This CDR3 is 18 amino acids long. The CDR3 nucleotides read TGTGCCAGCAGTTCCCCCCAGGGACAGGGCCTATCCTCCTACGAGCAGTACTTC. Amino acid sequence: CASSSPQGQGLSSYEQYF.

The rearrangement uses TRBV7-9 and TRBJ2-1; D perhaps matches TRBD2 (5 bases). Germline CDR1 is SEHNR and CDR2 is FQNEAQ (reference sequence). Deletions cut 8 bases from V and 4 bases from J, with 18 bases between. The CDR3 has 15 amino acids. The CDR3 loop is CASGLVGEGYNEQFF. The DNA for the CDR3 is TGTGCCAGCGGACTGGTTGGGGAAGGTTACAATGAGCAGTTCTTC. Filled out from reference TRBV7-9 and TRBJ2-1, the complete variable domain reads DTGVSQNPRHKITKRGQNVTFRCDPISEHNRLYWYRQTLGQGPEFLTYFQNEAQLEKSRLLSDRFSAERPKGSFSTLEIQRTEQGDSAMYLCASGLVGEGYNEQFFGPGTRLTVL.

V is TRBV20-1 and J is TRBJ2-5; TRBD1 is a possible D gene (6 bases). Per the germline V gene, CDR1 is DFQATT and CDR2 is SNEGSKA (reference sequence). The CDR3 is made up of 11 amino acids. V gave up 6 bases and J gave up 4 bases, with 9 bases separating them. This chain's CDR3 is CSAGRGETQYF. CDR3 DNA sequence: TGCAGTGCGGGCAGGGGAGAGACCCAGTACTTC.

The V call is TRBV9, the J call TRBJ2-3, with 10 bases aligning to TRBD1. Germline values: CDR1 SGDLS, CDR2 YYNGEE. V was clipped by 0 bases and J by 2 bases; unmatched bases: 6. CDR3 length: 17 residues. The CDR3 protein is CASSVAGTGVLTDTQYF. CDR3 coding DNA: TGTGCCAGCAGCGTAGCAGGGACAGGGGTCCTCACAGATACGCAGTATTTT.

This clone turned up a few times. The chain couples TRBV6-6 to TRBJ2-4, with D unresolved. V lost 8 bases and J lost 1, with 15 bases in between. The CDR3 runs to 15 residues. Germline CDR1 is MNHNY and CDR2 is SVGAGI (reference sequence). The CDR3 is CASANPGRAKNIQYF. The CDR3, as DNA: TGTGCCAGCGCCAACCCTGGTCGGGCCAAAAACATTCAGTACTTC.

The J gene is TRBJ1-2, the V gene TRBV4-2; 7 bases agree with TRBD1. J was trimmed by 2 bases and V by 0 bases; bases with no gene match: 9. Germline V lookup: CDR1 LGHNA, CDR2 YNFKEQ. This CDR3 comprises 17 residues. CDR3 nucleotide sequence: TGTGCCAGCAGCCAAGAGGCGGCCGTGACAGGGAACTATGGCTACACCTTC. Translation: CASSQEAAVTGNYGYTF.

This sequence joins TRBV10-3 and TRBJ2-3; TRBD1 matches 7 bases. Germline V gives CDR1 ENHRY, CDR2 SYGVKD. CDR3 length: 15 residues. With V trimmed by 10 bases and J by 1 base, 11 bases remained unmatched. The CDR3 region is CATLLDRTGTDTQYF. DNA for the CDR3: TGTGCCACCCTCCTGGACAGGACGGGCACAGATACGCAGTATTTT.

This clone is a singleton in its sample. CDR3 protein: CASSPRYGATNEKLFF. The CDR3 DNA reads TGTGCCAGCTCACCCCGTTACGGTGCAACTAATGAAAAACTGTTTTTT. V and J are TRBV18 and TRBJ1-4; D unclear. V lost 3 bases and J lost 0, with 11 bases in between. CDR1 and CDR2 (germline): KGHSH, LQKENI. This CDR3 contains 16 residues. The full variable domain, with the rest looked up from reference TRBV18 and TRBJ1-4, is NAGVMQNPRHLVRRRGQEARLRCSPMKGHSHVYWYRQLPEEGLKFMVYLQKENIIDESGMPKERFSAEFPKEGPSILRIQQVVRGDSAAYFCASSPRYGATNEKLFFGSGTQLSVL.

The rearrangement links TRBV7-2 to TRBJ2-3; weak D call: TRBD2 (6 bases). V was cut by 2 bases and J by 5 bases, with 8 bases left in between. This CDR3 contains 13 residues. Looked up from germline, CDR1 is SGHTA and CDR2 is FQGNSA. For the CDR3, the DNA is TGTGCCAGCAGCTTACCGGGGGTAGATACGCAGTATTTT. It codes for CASSLPGVDTQYF.

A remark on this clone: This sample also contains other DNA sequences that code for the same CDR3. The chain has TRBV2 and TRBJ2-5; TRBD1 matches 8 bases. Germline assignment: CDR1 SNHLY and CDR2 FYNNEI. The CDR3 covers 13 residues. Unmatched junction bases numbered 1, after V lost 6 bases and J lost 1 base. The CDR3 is CASSGTGQETQYF. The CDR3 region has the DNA TGTGCCAGCAGCGGGACAGGCCAAGAGACCCAGTACTTC.